The following is a T cell receptor beta chain sequence with its context. Its antigen is unidentified. The sample originates from a study of beta chain features in type 1 diabetes. V trimming: 4 bases; J trimming: 5 bases; junction bases outside the gene matches: 8. The CDR3 is 14 residues long. In germline, CDR1 is SNHLY, CDR2 FYNNEI. Study-wide results and limits: Shortening that was moderate but significant affected the TCRB CDR3s of Type 1 diabetes patients in all four CD4+ subsets.

Isolated RNA was reverse transcribed in full, so expressed TCRB transcripts were sequenced. The assay was immunoSEQ multiplex PCR, and TCRdb's table has in-frame clones only and misses some. Among 250,000 to 300,000 clones listed, around 24% were seen once. The chain employs TRBV2 and TRBJ2-7; 7 positions agree with TRBD1. This receptor was identified in a woman aged 25 to 39 with type 1 diabetes. The specimen was naive CD4+ T cells from blood. The DNA of the CDR3 is TGTGCCAGCAGTGCCGGGACAGCGAGCCACGAGCAGTACTTC. It is translated as CASSAGTASHEQYF.